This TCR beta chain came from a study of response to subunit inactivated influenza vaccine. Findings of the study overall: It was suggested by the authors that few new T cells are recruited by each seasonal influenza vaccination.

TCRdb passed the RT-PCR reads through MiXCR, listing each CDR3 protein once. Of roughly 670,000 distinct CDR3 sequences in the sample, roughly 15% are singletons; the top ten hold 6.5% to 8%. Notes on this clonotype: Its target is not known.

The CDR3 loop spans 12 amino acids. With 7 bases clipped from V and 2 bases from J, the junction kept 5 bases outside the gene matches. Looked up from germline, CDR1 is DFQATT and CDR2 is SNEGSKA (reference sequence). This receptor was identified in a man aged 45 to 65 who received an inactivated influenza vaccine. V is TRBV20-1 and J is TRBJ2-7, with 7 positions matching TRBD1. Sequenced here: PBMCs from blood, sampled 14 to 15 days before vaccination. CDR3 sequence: CSVPGQTYEQYF. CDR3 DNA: TGCAGTGTCCCGGGACAGACCTACGAGCAGTACTTC.